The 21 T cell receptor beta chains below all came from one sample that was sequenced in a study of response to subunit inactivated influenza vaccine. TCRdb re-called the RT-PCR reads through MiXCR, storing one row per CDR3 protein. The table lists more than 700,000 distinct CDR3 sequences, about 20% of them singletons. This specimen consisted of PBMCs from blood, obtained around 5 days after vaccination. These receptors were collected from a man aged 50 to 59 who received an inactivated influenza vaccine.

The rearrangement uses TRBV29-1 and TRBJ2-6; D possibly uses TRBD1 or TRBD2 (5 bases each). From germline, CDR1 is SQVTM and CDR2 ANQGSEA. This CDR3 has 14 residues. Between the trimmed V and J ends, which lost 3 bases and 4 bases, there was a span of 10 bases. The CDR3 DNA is TGCAGCGTTGAGAGAGGGGAAGGGGCCAACGTCCTGACTTTC. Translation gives CSVERGEGANVLTF.

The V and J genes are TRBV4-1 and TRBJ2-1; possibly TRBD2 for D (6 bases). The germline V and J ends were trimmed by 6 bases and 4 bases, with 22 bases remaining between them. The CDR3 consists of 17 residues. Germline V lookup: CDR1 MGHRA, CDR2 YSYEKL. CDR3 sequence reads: CASRPALRGRVYNEQFF. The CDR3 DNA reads TGCGCCAGCAGGCCTGCGCTACGGGGGAGAGTTTACAATGAGCAGTTCTTC.

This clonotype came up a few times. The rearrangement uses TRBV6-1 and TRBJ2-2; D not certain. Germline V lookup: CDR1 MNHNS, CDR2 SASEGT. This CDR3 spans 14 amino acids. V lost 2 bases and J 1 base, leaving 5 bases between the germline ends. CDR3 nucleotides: TGTGCCAGCAGTGAACAGCAGAACACCGGGGAGCTGTTTTTT. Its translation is CASSEQQNTGELFF.

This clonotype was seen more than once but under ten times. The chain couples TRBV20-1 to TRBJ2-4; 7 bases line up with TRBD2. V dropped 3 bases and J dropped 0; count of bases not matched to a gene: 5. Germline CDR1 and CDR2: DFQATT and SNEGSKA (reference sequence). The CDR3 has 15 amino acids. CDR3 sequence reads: CSASPAGVAKNIQYF. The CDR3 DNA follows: TGCAGTGCTAGTCCTGCGGGGGTAGCCAAAAACATTCAGTACTTC.

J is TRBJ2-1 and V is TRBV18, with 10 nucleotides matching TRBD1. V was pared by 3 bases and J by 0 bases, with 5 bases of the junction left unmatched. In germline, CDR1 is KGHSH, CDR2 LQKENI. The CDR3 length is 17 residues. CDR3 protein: CASSPRTGGSSYNEQFF. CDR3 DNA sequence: TGTGCCAGCTCACCTAGGACAGGGGGGAGCTCCTACAATGAGCAGTTCTTC. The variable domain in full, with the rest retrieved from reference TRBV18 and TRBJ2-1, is NAGVMQNPRHLVRRRGQEARLRCSPMKGHSHVYWYRQLPEEGLKFMVYLQKENIIDESGMPKERFSAEFPKEGPSILRIQQVVRGDSAAYFCASSPRTGGSSYNEQFFGPGTRLTVL.

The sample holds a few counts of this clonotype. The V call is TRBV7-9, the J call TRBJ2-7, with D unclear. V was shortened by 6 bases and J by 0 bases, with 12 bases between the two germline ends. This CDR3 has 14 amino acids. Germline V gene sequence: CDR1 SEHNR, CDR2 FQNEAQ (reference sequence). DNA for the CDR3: TGTGCCAGCAGGGGGTTCACCTCCTCCTACGAGCAGTACTTC. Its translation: CASRGFTSSYEQYF.

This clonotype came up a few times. CDR3 sequence (DNA): TGCAGTGCTAGAACTGGAAACACCATATATTTT. It encodes CSARTGNTIYF. The J gene is TRBJ1-3, the V gene TRBV20-1; D gene uncertain. The germline gives CDR1 DFQATT, CDR2 SNEGSKA (reference sequence). The CDR3 length is 11 residues. Trimming took 2 bases from V and 2 from J, leaving 1 base between them.

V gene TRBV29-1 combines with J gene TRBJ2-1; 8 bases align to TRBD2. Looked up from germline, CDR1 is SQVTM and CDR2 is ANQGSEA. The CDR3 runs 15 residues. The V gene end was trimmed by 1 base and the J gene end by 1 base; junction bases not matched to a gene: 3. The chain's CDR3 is CSVEGAGESYNEQFF. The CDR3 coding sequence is TGCAGCGTTGAAGGAGCGGGAGAATCCTACAATGAGCAGTTCTTC.

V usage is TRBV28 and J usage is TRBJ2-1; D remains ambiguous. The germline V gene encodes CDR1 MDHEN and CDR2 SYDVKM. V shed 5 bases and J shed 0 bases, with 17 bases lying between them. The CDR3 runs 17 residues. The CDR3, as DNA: TGTGCCAGCAGTCCTTTGGGCCTTGAGAGCTCCTACAATGAGCAGTTCTTC. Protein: CASSPLGLESSYNEQFF.

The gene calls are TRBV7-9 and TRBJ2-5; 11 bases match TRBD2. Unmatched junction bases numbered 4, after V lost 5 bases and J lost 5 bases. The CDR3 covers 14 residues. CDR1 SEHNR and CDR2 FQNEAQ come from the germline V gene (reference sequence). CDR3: CASSQLAGVETQYF. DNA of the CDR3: TGTGCCAGCAGCCAACTAGCGGGAGTCGAGACCCAGTACTTC.

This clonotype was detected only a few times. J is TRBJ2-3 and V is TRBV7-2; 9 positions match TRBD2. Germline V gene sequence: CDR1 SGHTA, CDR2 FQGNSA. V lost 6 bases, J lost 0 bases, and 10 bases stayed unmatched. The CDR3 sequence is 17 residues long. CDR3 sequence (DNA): TGTGCCAGCAGGCGGGGGGGCAGTTCCCCTAGCACAGATACGCAGTATTTT. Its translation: CASRRGGSSPSTDTQYF.

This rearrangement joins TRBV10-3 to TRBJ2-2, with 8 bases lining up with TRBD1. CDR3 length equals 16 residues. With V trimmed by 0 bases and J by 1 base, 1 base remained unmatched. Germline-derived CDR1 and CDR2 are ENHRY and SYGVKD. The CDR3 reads CAISESGTGNTGELFF. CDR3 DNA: TGTGCCATCAGTGAGTCGGGGACAGGGAACACCGGGGAGCTGTTTTTT.

In DNA, the CDR3 is TGCAGTGCTAGAGGAAGAGGGGCTCCCAGCAGTGAGCAGTTCTTC. Residues: CSARGRGAPSSEQFF. The rearrangement joins TRBV20-1 to TRBJ2-1, with D possibly called TRBD1 or TRBD2 (5 bases each). The CDR3 runs to 15 residues. CDR1 and CDR2 (germline): DFQATT, SNEGSKA (reference sequence). Deletions cut 1 base from V and 9 bases from J, with 19 bases between.

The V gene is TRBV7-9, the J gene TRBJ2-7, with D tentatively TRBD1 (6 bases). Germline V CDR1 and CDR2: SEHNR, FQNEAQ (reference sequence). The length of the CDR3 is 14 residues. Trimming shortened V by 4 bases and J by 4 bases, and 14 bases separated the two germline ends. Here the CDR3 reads CASSSEVQGYEQYF. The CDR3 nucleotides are TGTGCCAGCAGCTCGGAAGTACAGGGATACGAGCAGTACTTC.

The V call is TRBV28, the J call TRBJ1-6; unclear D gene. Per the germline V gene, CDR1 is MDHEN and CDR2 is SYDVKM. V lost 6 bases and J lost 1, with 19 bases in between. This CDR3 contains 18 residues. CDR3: CASSVTLNSGSYNSPLHF. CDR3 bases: TGTGCCAGCAGCGTTACACTAAACTCCGGATCCTATAATTCACCCCTCCACTTT.

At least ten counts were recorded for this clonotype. CDR3 sequence reads: CASSSSIHTQYF. The CDR3 nucleotides are TGCGCCAGCAGCTCAAGCATTCATACGCAGTATTTT. The chain combines TRBV5-1 with TRBJ2-3, with D hard to call. Trimming took off 3 bases at V and 7 bases at J, with 9 bases between the two ends. The CDR3 sequence is 12 residues long. Germline V lookup: CDR1 SGHRS, CDR2 YFSETQ.

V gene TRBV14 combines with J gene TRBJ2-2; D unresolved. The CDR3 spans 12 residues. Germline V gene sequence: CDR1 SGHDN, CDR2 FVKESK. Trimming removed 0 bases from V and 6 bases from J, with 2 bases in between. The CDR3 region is CASSQEAGELFF. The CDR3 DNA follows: TGTGCCAGCAGCCAAGAGGCCGGGGAGCTGTTTTTT.

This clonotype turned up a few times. In nucleotides, the CDR3 is TGCGCCAGCAGCTTGGGTGGGTCAACTAATGAAAAACTGTTTTTT. It yields the protein CASSLGGSTNEKLFF. The chain recombines TRBV5-1 with TRBJ1-4, with D unresolved. The CDR3 length is 15 residues. Germline values: CDR1 SGHRS, CDR2 YFSETQ. V was clipped by 0 bases and J by 0 bases, with 6 bases between them.

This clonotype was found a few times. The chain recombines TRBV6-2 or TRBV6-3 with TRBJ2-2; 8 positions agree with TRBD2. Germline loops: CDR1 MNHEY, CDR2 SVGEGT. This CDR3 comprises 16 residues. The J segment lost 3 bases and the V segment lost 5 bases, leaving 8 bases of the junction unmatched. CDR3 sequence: CASSPSGAGDTGELFF. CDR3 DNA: TGTGCCAGCAGTCCCTCAGGAGCGGGAGACACCGGGGAGCTGTTTTTT.

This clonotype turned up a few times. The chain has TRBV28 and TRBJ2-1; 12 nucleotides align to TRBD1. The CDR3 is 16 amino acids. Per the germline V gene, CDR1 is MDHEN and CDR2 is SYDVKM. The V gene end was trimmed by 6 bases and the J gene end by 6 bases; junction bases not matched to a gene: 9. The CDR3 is CASRKEGQGAVNEQFF. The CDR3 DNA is TGTGCCAGCAGGAAAGAGGGACAGGGGGCTGTCAATGAGCAGTTCTTC.

The CDR3 DNA reads as TGCAGTGCCAGACTAGCGGGGAGGACCGGGGAGCTGTTTTTT. Protein sequence: CSARLAGRTGELFF. The rearrangement links TRBV20-1 to TRBJ2-2; 11 bases agree with TRBD2. V was clipped by 6 bases and J by 5 bases; unmatched bases: 5. There are 14 residues in the CDR3. Germline assignment: CDR1 DFQATT and CDR2 SNEGSKA (reference sequence).